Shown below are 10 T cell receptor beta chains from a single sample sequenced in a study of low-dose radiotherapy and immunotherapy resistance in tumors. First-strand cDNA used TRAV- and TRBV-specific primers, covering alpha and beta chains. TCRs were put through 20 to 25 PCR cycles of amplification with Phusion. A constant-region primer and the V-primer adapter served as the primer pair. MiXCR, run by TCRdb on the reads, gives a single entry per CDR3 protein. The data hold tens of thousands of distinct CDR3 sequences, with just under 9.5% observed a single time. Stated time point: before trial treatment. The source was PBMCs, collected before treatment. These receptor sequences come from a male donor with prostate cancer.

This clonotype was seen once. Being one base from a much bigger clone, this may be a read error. The CDR3 here is CASSFGGLSYYEQYF. CDR3 nucleotides: TGTGCCAGCAGCTTTGGCGGGTTATCCTACTACGAGCAGTACTTC. This sequence joins TRBV5-3 and TRBJ2-7; possibly TRBD2 for D (5 bases). TRBV5-3 is an open reading frame whose function is uncertain. The CDR3 extends over 15 amino acids.

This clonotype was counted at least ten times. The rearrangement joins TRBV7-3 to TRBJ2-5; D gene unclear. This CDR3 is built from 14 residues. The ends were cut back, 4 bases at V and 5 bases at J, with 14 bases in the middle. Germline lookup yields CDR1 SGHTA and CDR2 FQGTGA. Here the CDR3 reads CASSSSSGGETQYF. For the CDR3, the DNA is TGTGCCAGCAGCTCTTCCTCGGGTGGGGAGACCCAGTACTTC.

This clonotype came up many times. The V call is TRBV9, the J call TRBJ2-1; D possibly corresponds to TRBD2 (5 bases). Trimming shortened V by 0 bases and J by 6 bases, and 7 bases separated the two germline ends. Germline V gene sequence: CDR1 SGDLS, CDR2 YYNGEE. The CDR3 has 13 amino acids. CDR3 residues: CASSVGTANEQFF. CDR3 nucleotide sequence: TGTGCCAGCAGCGTAGGGACTGCCAATGAGCAGTTCTTC.

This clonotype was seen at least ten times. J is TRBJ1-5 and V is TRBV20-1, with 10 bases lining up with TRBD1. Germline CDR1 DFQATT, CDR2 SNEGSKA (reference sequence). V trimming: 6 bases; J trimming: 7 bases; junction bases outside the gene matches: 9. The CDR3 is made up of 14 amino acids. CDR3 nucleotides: TGCAGTGCAGGGGGACAGGGGCCGCTACAGCCCCAGCATTTT. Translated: CSAGGQGPLQPQHF.

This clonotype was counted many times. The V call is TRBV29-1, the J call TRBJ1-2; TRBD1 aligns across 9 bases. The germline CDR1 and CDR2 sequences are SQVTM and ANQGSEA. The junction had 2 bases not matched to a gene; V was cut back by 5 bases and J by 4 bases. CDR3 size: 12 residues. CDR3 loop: CSVPGQGYGYTF. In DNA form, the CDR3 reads TGCAGCGTTCCGGGACAGGGCTATGGCTACACCTTC.

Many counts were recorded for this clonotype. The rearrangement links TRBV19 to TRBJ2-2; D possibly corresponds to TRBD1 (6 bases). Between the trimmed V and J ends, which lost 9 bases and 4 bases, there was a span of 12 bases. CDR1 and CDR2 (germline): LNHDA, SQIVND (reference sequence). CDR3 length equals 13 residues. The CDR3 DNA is TGTGCCAGAAGCAGGGGATCCACCGGGGAGCTGTTTTTT. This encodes CARSRGSTGELFF.

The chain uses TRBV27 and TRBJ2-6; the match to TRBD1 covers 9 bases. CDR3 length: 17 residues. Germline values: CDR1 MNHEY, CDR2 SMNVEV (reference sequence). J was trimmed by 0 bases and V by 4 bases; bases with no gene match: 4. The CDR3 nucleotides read TGTGCCAGCAGTTGGGACAGGGCGGACTCTGGGGCCAACGTCCTGACTTTC. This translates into CASSWDRADSGANVLTF.

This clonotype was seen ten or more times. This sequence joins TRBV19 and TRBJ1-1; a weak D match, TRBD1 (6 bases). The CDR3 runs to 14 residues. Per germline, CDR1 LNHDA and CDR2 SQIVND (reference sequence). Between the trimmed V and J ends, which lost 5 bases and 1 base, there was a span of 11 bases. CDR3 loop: CASSAGGGNTEAFF. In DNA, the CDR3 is TGTGCCAGTAGTGCTGGAGGGGGGAACACTGAAGCTTTCTTT.

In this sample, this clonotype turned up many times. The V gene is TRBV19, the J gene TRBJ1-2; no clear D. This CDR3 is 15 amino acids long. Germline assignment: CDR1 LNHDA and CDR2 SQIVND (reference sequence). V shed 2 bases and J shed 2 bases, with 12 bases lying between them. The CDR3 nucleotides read TGTGCCAGTAGTATATCTCGGACGGGAAACTATGGCTACACCTTC. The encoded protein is CASSISRTGNYGYTF.

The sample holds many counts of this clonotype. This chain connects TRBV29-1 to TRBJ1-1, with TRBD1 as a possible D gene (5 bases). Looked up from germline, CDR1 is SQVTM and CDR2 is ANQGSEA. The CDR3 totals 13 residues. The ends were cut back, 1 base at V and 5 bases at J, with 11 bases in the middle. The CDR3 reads CSVEVGVGTEAFF. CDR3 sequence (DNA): TGCAGCGTTGAAGTGGGGGTGGGGACTGAAGCTTTCTTT.